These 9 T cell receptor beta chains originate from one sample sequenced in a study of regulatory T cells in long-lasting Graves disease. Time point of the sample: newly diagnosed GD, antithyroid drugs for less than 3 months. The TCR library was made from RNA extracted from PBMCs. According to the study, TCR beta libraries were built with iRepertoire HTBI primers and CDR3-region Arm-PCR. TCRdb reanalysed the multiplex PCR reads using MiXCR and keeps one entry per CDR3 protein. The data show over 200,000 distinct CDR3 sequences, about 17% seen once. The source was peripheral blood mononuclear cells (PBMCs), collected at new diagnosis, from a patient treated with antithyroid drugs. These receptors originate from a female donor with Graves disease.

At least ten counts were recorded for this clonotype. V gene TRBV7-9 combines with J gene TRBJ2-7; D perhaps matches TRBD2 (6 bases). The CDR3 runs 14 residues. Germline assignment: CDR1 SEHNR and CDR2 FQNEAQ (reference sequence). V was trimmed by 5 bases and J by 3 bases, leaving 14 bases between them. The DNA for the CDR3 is TGTGCCAGCAGCAACCGGGACTTGGACTACGAGCAGTACTTC. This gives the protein CASSNRDLDYEQYF.

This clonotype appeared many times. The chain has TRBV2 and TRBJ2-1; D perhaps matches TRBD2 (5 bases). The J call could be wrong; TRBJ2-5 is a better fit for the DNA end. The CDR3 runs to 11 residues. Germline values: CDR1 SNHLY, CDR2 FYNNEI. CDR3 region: CANRGKDFQYF. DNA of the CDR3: TGTGCCAACAGAGGGAAGGACTTCCAGTACTTC.

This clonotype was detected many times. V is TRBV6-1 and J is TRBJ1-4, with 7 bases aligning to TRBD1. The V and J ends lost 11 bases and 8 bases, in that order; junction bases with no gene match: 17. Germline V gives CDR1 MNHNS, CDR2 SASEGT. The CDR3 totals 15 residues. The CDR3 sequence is CASYGWRGRGEKLFF. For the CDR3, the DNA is TGTGCCTCCTACGGATGGAGGGGGCGAGGGGAAAAACTGTTTTTT.

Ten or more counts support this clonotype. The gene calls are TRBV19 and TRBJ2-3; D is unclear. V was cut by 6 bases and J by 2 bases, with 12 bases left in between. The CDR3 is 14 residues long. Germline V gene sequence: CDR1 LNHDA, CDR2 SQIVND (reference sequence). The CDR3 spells CASSMETLTDTQYF. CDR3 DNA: TGTGCCAGTAGCATGGAGACTCTCACAGATACGCAGTATTTT.

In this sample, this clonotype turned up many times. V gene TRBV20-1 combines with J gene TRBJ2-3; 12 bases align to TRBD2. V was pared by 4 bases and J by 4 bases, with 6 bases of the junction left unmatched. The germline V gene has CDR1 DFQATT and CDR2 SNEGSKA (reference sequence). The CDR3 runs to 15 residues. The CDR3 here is CSANRLAGDADTQYF. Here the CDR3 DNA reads TGCAGTGCTAATAGACTAGCGGGAGATGCAGATACGCAGTATTTT.

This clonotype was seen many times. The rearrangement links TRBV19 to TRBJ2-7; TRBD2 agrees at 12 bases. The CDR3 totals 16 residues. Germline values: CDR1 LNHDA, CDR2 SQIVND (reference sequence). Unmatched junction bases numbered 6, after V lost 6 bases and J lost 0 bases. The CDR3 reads CASRGLAGESSYEQYF. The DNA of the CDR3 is TGTGCCAGTAGGGGACTAGCGGGCGAGAGCTCCTACGAGCAGTACTTC.

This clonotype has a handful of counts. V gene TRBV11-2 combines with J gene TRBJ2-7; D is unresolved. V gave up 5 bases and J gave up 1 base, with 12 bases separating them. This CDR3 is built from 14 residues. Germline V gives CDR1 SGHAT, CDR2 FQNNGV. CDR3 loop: CASSRSRASYEQYF. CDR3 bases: TGTGCCAGCAGCCGATCTCGTGCGTCCTACGAGCAGTACTTC.

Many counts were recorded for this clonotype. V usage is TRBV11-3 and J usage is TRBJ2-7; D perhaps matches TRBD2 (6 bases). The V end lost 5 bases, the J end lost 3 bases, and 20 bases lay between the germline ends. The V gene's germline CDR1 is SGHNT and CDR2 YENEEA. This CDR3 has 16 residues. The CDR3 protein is CASSRGGVLDRYEQYF. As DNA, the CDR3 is TGTGCCAGCAGCCGGGGAGGTGTGCTGGACCGCTACGAGCAGTACTTC.

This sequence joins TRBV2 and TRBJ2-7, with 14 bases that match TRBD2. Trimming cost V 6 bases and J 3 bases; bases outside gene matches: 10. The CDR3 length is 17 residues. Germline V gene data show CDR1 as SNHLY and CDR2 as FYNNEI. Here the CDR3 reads CASSFSGTSGSNYEQYF. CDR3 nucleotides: TGTGCCAGCAGCTTTTCCGGGACTAGCGGGAGTAACTACGAGCAGTACTTC.